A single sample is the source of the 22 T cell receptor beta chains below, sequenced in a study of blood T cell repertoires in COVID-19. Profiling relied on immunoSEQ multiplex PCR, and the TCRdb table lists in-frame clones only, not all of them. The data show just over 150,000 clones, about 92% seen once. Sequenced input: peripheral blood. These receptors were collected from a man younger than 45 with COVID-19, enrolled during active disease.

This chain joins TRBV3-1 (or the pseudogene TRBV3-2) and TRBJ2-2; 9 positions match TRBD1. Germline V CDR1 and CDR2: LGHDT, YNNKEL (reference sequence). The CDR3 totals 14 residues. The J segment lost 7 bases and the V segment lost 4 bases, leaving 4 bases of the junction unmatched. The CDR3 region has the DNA TGTGCCAGCAGCCGGACAGGGGATAACGGGGAGCTGTTTTTT. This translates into CASSRTGDNGELFF.

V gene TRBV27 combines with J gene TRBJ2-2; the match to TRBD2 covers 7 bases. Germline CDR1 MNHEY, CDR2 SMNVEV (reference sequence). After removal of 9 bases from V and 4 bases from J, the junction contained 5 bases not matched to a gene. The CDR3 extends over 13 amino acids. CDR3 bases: TGTGCCAGTAGGTGGACTAGCACCGGGGAGCTGTTTTTT. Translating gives CASRWTSTGELFF.

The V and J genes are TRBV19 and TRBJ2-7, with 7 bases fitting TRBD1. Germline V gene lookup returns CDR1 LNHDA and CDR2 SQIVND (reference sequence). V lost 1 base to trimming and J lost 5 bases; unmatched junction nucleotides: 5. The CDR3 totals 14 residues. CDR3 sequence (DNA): TGTGCCAGTAGTATAGGACAGGGTGTCAACGAGCAGTACTTC. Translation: CASSIGQGVNEQYF.

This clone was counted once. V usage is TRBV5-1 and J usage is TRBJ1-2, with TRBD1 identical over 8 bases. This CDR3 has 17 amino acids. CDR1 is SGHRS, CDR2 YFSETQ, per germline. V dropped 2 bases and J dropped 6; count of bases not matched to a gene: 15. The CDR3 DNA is TGCGCCAGCAGCTTCAGGACAGGGAGTGGCGGATTTGATGGCTACACCTTC. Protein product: CASSFRTGSGGFDGYTF. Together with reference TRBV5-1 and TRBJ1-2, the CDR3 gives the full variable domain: KAGVTQTPRYLIKTRGQQVTLSCSPISGHRSVSWYQQTPGQGLQFLFEYFSETQRNKGNFPGRFSGRQFSNSRSEMNVSTLELGDSALYLCASSFRTGSGGFDGYTFGSGTRLTVV.

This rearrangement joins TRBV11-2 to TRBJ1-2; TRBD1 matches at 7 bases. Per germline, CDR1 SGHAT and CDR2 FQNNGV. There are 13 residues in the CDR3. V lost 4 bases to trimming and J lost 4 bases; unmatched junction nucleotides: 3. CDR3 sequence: CASSYTGAYGYTF. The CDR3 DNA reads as TGTGCCAGCAGCTACACAGGGGCCTATGGCTACACCTTC.

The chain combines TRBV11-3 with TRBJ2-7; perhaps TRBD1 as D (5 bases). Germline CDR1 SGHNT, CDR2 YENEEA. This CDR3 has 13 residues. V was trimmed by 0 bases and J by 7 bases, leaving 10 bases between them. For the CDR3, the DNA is TGTGCCAGCAGCTTAGATCAGGGCAGAGAGCAGTACTTC. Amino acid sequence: CASSLDQGREQYF.

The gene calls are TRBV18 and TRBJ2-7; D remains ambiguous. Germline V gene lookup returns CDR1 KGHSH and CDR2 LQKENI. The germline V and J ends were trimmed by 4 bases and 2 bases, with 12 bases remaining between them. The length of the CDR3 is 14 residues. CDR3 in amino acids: CASSLTAPPYEQYF. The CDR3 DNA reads TGTGCCAGCTCACTAACAGCACCCCCCTACGAGCAGTACTTC.

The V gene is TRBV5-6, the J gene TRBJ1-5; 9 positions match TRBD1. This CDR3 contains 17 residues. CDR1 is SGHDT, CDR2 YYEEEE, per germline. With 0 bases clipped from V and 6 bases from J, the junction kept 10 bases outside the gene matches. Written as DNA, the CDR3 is TGTGCCAGCAGCTTGGCCGGGGAGGGACAGGGTATTCAGCCCCAGCATTTT. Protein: CASSLAGEGQGIQPQHF.

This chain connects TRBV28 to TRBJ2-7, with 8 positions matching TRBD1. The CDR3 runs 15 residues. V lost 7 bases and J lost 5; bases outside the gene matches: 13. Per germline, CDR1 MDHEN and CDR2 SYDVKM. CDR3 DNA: TGTGCCAGCATTCAAGTAGGACAGGGAAGACACGAGCAGTACTTC. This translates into CASIQVGQGRHEQYF.

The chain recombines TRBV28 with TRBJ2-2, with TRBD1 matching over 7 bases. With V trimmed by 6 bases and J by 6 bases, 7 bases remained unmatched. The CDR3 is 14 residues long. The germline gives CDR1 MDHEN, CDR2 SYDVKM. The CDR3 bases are TGTGCCAGCAGCCGAACAGGGGAATCCGGGGAGCTGTTTTTT. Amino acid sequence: CASSRTGESGELFF.

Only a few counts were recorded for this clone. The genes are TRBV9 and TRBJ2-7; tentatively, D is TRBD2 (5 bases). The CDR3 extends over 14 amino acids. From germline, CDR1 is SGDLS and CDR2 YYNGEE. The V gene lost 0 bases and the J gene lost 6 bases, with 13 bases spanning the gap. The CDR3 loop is CASSVAVSGFEQYF. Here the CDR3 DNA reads TGTGCCAGCAGCGTAGCCGTTTCGGGGTTCGAGCAGTACTTC.

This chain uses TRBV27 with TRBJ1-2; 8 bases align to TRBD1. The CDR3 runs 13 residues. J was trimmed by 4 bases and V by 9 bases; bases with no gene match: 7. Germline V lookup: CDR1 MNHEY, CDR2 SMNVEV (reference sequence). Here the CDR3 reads CASAPDRAYGYTF. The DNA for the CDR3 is TGTGCCAGTGCCCCGGACAGGGCCTATGGCTACACCTTC.

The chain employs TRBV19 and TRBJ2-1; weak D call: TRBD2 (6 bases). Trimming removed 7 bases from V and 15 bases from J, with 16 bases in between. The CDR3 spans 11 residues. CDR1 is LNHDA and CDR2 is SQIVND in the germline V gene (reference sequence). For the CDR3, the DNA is TGTGCCAGTACCCTGGGGACTCGGTGGTTCTTC. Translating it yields CASTLGTRWFF.

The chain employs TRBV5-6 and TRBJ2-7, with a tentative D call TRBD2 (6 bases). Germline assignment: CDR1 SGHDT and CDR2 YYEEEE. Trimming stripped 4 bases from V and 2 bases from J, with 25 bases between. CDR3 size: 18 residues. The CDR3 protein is CASSGFGTSYRGAYEQYF. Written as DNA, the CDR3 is TGTGCCAGCAGCGGTTTCGGAACTAGCTATAGAGGGGCCTACGAGCAGTACTTC.

The CDR3 region is CASSLQGQGYTF. The CDR3 coding sequence is TGTGCCAGCAGTCTCCAGGGACAGGGCTACACCTTC. The chain combines TRBV27 with TRBJ1-2, with 7 bases fitting TRBD1. Germline V gene sequence: CDR1 MNHEY, CDR2 SMNVEV (reference sequence). V gave up 5 bases and J gave up 8 bases; unmatched junction bases: 5. The CDR3 spans 12 residues.

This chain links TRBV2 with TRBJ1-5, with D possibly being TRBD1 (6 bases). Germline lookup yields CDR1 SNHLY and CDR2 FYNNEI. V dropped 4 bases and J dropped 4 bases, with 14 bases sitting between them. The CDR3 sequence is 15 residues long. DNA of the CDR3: TGTGCCAGCAGTGGGGGGGGGACAAGAAATCAGCCCCAGCATTTT. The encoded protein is CASSGGGTRNQPQHF.

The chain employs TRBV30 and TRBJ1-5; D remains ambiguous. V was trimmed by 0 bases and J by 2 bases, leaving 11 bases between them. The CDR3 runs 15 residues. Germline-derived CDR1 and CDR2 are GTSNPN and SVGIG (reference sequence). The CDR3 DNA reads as TGTGCCTGGAGTGTACCGGGGAGAGGCAATCAGCCCCAGCATTTT. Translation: CAWSVPGRGNQPQHF.

The CDR3 spells CASSFRTGDHYGYTF. As DNA, the CDR3 is TGCGCCAGCAGCTTCCGAACAGGGGACCACTATGGCTACACCTTC. J is TRBJ1-2 and V is TRBV5-1; 7 nucleotides match TRBD1. The CDR3 is 15 residues long. Losses at the gene ends were 2 bases for V and 3 bases for J; bases not matched to a gene: 7. Germline CDR1 reads SGHRS; CDR2 reads YFSETQ.

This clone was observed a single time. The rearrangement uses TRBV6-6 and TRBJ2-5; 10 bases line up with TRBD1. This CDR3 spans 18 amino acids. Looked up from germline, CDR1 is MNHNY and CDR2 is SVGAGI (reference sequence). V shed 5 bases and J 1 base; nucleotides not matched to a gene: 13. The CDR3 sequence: CASSHRDRGFSVQETQYF. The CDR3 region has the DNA TGTGCCAGCAGTCACCGGGACAGGGGCTTTTCGGTCCAAGAGACCCAGTACTTC.

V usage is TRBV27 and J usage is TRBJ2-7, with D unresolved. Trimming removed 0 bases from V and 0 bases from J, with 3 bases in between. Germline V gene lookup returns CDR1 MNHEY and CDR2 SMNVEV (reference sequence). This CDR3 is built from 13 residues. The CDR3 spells CASSLSLSYEQYF. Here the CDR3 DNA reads TGTGCCAGCAGTTTATCCCTCTCCTACGAGCAGTACTTC.

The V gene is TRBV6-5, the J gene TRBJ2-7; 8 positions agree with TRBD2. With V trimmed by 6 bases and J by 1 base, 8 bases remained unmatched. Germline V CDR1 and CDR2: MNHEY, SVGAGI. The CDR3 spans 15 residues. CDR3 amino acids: CASRLGLASSYEQYF. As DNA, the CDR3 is TGTGCCAGCAGACTCGGACTAGCAAGTTCCTACGAGCAGTACTTC.

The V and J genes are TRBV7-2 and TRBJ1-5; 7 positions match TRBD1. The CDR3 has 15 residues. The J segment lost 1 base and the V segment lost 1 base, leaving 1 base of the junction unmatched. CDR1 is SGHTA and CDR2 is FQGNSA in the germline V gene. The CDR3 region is CASSLEGASNQPQHF. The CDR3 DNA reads TGTGCCAGCAGCTTAGAGGGGGCAAGCAATCAGCCCCAGCATTTT.